What follows are 7 T cell receptor beta chains derived from one specimen sequenced in a study of T cell repertoires in ileal Crohn's disease. Profiled with immunoSEQ multiplex PCR; TCRdb holds only in-frame clones, not every one. The table records fewer than 4,500 clones, less than 80% of them present only once. Noted time point: inflamed ileum from the surgical specimen. The specimen sequenced was ileal tissue. The receptors were sampled from an adult with Crohn's disease.

The chain combines TRBV6-5 with TRBJ1-2; D is unresolved. Germline assignment: CDR1 MNHEY and CDR2 SVGAGI. The CDR3 is 15 amino acids. V shed 0 bases and J shed 6 bases, with 14 bases lying between them. The CDR3 reads CASSYSYRIPDGYTF. The CDR3, as DNA: TGTGCCAGCAGTTACTCGTACCGAATTCCAGATGGCTACACCTTC.

The chain links TRBV30 to TRBJ2-5; D uncertain. The length of the CDR3 is 11 residues. Germline CDR1 and CDR2: GTSNPN and SVGIG (reference sequence). With 4 bases removed from V and 5 bases from J, the gap between germline ends came to 8 bases. As DNA, the CDR3 is TGTGCCTGGACCGTGTCCGAGACCCAGTACTTC. The encoded protein is CAWTVSETQYF.

Here the CDR3 reads CASSQGSTGLAGGDTQYF. In nucleotides, the CDR3 is TGCGCCAGCAGCCAAGGATCAACCGGACTAGCGGGAGGAGATACGCAGTATTTT. The chain uses TRBV4-3 and TRBJ2-3, with TRBD2 matching over 14 bases. The CDR3 has 18 residues. The junction had 8 bases not matched to a gene; V was cut back by 1 base and J by 5 bases. The germline gives CDR1 LGHNA, CDR2 YSLEER.

This clone was recorded only once. CDR3 protein: CASSYHGGKETQYF. CDR3 coding DNA: TGCGCCAGCAGCTACCACGGGGGGAAGGAGACCCAGTACTTC. The chain carries TRBV5-1 and TRBJ2-5; TRBD2 matches at 7 bases. The length of the CDR3 is 14 residues. With 3 bases clipped from V and 5 bases from J, the junction kept 7 bases outside the gene matches. Germline V gene data show CDR1 as SGHRS and CDR2 as YFSETQ.

The chain uses TRBV9 and TRBJ2-7; D not resolved. The CDR3 sequence is 14 residues long. The germline CDR1 and CDR2 sequences are SGDLS and YYNGEE. V lost 0 bases and J lost 5, with 12 bases in between. The DNA of the CDR3 is TGTGCCAGCAGCGTAGGAAGAGAGATCAACGAGCAGTACTTC. It encodes CASSVGREINEQYF. Full variable domain (remainder filled in from reference TRBV9 and TRBJ2-7): DSGVTQTPKHLITATGQRVTLRCSPRSGDLSVYWYQQSLDQGLQFLIQYYNGEERAKGNILERFSAQQFPDLHSELNLSSLELGDSALYFCASSVGREINEQYFGPGTRLTVT.

The V gene is TRBV19, the J gene TRBJ1-5, with a possible D match to TRBD1 (6 bases). CDR3 size: 15 residues. Deletions cut 0 bases from V and 7 bases from J, with 13 bases between. CDR1 LNHDA and CDR2 SQIVND come from the germline V gene (reference sequence). The CDR3 here is CASSIEGGGEQPQHF. DNA for the CDR3: TGTGCCAGTAGTATAGAAGGGGGGGGCGAACAGCCCCAGCATTTT.

Only a few counts were recorded for this clone. The CDR3 reads CASSLGHSGANVLTF. In nucleotides, the CDR3 is TGTGCCAGCAGCTTGGGTCACTCTGGGGCCAACGTCCTGACTTTC. V and J are TRBV5-6 and TRBJ2-6, with unresolved D. Deletions cut 0 bases from V and 0 bases from J, with 4 bases between. The germline V gene has CDR1 SGHDT and CDR2 YYEEEE. This CDR3 spans 15 amino acids.